A single T cell receptor (beta chain) is shown here with its context. The antigen remains unidentified. Clones were read by immunoSEQ multiplex PCR, and TCRdb kept only the in-frame ones, dropping some. The table shows around 72,000 clones, with 75% to 90% occurring only once. The data were obtained in a study of OX40 agonist ivuxolimab in advanced cancers. Study in general: Participants averaged approximately 60 years of age (range roughly 23 to 85) and were over 75% male.

The CDR3 consists of 15 residues. Looked up from germline, CDR1 is SGHTA and CDR2 is FQGNSA. Trimming pared 1 base from V and 2 bases from J, leaving 12 bases between. Findings of the study overall: The study found that CD8+ T cells averaged more expanded clones than CD4+. Clonal expansion in partial responders at 0.1-3.0 mg/kg ranked among the lowest.

The sequenced sample was CD4+ or CD8+ T cells sorted from blood, obtained in a trial of the OX40 agonist ivuxolimab. This rearrangement joins TRBV7-2 to TRBJ2-7; D is perhaps TRBD1 or TRBD2 (5 bases each). This receptor was taken from an adult with an advanced solid tumor such as melanoma, head and neck, liver or kidney cancer. The CDR3 region is CASSLVGTDPYEQYF. In DNA, the CDR3 is TGTGCCAGCAGCTTAGTTGGGACGGACCCCTACGAGCAGTACTTC.